One and the same sample provided the 22 T cell receptor beta chains below, sequenced in a study of CD8 T cells in Susac syndrome (dated by TCRdb to about 2019). The library came from the immunoSEQ multiplex PCR assay. RNA was extracted using the RNeasy kit, and roughly 0.5 to 1 ug of the RNA was reverse transcribed with random hexamers. Through fastp at Q25 and MiXCR, TCRdb rebuilt clones from the public reads, retaining in-frame beta chains. All rows with the same CDR3 protein become a single entry with the most common DNA and genes. In this sample the table shows about 120,000 distinct CDR3 sequences, over 95% of which occur a single time. The leading ten clones occupy over 0.12% of the sample. What was sequenced was CD4+ T cells from PBMCs. These receptors originate from a human donor with Susac syndrome.

J is TRBJ2-7 and V is TRBV5-1, with 10 bases matching TRBD1. Per germline, CDR1 SGHRS and CDR2 YFSETQ. The CDR3 has 16 amino acids. With V trimmed by 6 bases and J by 4 bases, 13 bases remained unmatched. DNA for the CDR3: TGCGCCAGCACAACAGGCAATACGGGACAGGGGTACGAGCAGTACTTC. It encodes CASTTGNTGQGYEQYF.

The CDR3 is CASRRTGSMNTEAFF. CDR3 bases: TGTGCCAGCAGGAGGACAGGGAGTATGAACACTGAAGCTTTCTTT. The V gene is TRBV6-2 or TRBV6-3, the J gene TRBJ1-1; 8 bases are a match to TRBD1. J gave up 0 bases and V 6 bases, and 6 bases lay outside the gene matches. CDR3 size: 15 residues. Germline-derived CDR1 and CDR2 are MNHEY and SVGEGT.

This clonotype was detected a few times. The rearrangement joins TRBV12-3 or TRBV12-4 to TRBJ1-5, with D perhaps matching TRBD1 (5 bases). The CDR3 sequence is 13 residues long. The ends were cut back, 3 bases at V and 7 bases at J, with 10 bases in the middle. The CDR3 is CASSLQGGQPQHF. In DNA form, the CDR3 reads TGTGCCAGCAGTTTGCAGGGTGGCCAGCCCCAGCATTTT.

This clonotype was recorded only once. This chain links TRBV12-3 or TRBV12-4 with TRBJ2-5; 12 positions agree with TRBD2. The CDR3 runs 15 residues. Germline trimming cut 7 bases from V and 2 bases from J; bases unmatched to any gene: 5. DNA of the CDR3: TGTGCCAGCACCTCGACTAGCGGGAGACAAGAGACCCAGTACTTC. It codes for CASTSTSGRQETQYF.

The rearrangement joins TRBV27 to TRBJ1-5; the D is unclear. This CDR3 is built from 14 residues. V lost 3 bases and J 7 bases, leaving 13 bases between the germline ends. The germline gives CDR1 MNHEY, CDR2 SMNVEV (reference sequence). The CDR3, as DNA: TGTGCCAGCAGTTTTCGGGAGGGCGAGCAGCCCCAGCATTTT. Translated, it gives CASSFREGEQPQHF.

The chain carries TRBV18 and TRBJ1-3, with D possibly TRBD1 on 5 matching bases. CDR3 length: 15 residues. Germline V gene data show CDR1 as KGHSH and CDR2 as LQKENI. V was cut by 2 bases and J by 0 bases, with 8 bases left in between. This CDR3 is CASSPDSSSGNTIYF. The CDR3 region has the DNA TGTGCCAGCTCACCAGACAGCAGCTCTGGAAACACCATATATTTT.

This chain connects TRBV5-1 to TRBJ1-1; tentative D call: TRBD1 (5 bases). This CDR3 has 14 amino acids. CDR1 and CDR2 (germline): SGHRS, YFSETQ. Trimming cost V 2 bases and J 2 bases, with 10 bases left between them. CDR3 nucleotides: TGCGCCAGCAGCTTTGGGGGGTTAAACACTGAAGCTTTCTTT. Translation: CASSFGGLNTEAFF.

The chain has TRBV4-2 and TRBJ2-3; TRBD2 aligns across 7 bases. This CDR3 is 17 amino acids long. V lost 0 bases, J lost 0 bases, and 6 bases stayed unmatched. Germline loops: CDR1 LGHNA, CDR2 YNFKEQ. The CDR3 sequence: CASSQEGMGGSTDTQYF. CDR3 nucleotides: TGTGCCAGCAGCCAAGAGGGGATGGGAGGGAGCACAGATACGCAGTATTTT.

The chain has TRBV7-9 and TRBJ2-6, with 9 bases aligning to TRBD1. CDR1 is SEHNR and CDR2 is FQNEAQ in the germline V gene (reference sequence). This CDR3 has 18 residues. The V gene end was trimmed by 6 bases and the J gene end by 1 base; junction bases not matched to a gene: 10. This chain's CDR3 is CASSSRGTGTSGANVLTF. The DNA of the CDR3 is TGTGCCAGCAGTTCCCGAGGGACAGGGACATCTGGGGCCAACGTCCTGACTTTC.

This chain connects TRBV29-1 to TRBJ2-1; D might be TRBD1 (6 bases). CDR1 and CDR2 from the germline V gene are SQVTM and ANQGSEA. Between the trimmed V and J ends, which lost 6 bases and 0 bases, there was a span of 12 bases. The CDR3 runs 14 residues. CDR3 in DNA: TGCAGCGTCTGTAGGGGGTTCTCCTACAATGAGCAGTTCTTC. Amino acids: CSVCRGFSYNEQFF.

The V gene is TRBV2, the J gene TRBJ2-1; D is unclear. The CDR3 spans 13 residues. Germline assignment: CDR1 SNHLY and CDR2 FYNNEI. V was pared by 5 bases and J by 6 bases, with 11 bases between. In DNA, the CDR3 is TGTGCCAGCAGTCGAGACCCCGGCAATGAGCAGTTCTTC. As protein: CASSRDPGNEQFF.

V and J are TRBV12-3 or TRBV12-4 and TRBJ1-1, with TRBD1 matching 8 bases. The CDR3 loop spans 15 amino acids. Trimming at V came to 5 bases and at J to 4 bases, leaving 9 bases not matched to a gene. CDR3 in amino acids: CASSTSGTGSTEAFF. CDR3 coding DNA: TGTGCCAGCAGTACCTCCGGGACAGGCTCCACTGAAGCTTTCTTT.

The chain combines TRBV3-1 with TRBJ1-1; a weak D match, TRBD1 (5 bases). From germline, CDR1 is LGHDT and CDR2 YNNKEL (reference sequence). Deletions cut 1 base from V and 6 bases from J, with 9 bases between. This CDR3 has 13 amino acids. The CDR3 nucleotides read TGTGCCAGCAGCCAAGGGGGCAGGGCTGAAGCTTTCTTT. It specifies CASSQGGRAEAFF.

The chain employs TRBV4-2 and TRBJ2-7; D unclear. This CDR3 has 13 residues. V lost 0 bases and J 3 bases, leaving 6 bases between the germline ends. The V gene's germline CDR1 is LGHNA and CDR2 YNFKEQ. CDR3 region: CASSQDSSYEQYF. CDR3 nucleotide sequence: TGTGCCAGCAGCCAAGATAGCAGCTACGAGCAGTACTTC.

The J gene is TRBJ2-3, the V gene TRBV6-1; 14 bases map to TRBD2. J gave up 4 bases and V 7 bases, and 1 base lay outside the gene matches. The CDR3 is 14 amino acids. Looked up from germline, CDR1 is MNHNS and CDR2 is SASEGT. The CDR3 spells CASKTSGRADTQYF. In nucleotides, the CDR3 is TGTGCCAGCAAGACTAGCGGGAGGGCAGATACGCAGTATTTT.

This chain uses TRBV18 with TRBJ2-7; TRBD2 matches at 11 bases. V lost 8 bases, J lost 0 bases, and 6 bases stayed unmatched. The CDR3 is made up of 15 amino acids. Germline V gives CDR1 KGHSH, CDR2 LQKENI. CDR3 loop: CASASGLAGSYEQYF. CDR3 nucleotide sequence: TGTGCCAGCGCCTCTGGACTAGCGGGCTCCTACGAGCAGTACTTC. Complete variable domain (other parts from reference TRBV18 and TRBJ2-7): NAGVMQNPRHLVRRRGQEARLRCSPMKGHSHVYWYRQLPEEGLKFMVYLQKENIIDESGMPKERFSAEFPKEGPSILRIQQVVRGDSAAYFCASASGLAGSYEQYFGPGTRLTVT.

The chain employs TRBV18 and TRBJ2-1; D remains unclear. This CDR3 is 13 amino acids long. V lost 0 bases, J lost 6 bases, and 6 bases lay in between. From germline, CDR1 is KGHSH and CDR2 LQKENI. The CDR3 is CASSPPFINEQFF. The DNA for the CDR3 is TGTGCCAGCTCACCACCGTTTATCAATGAGCAGTTCTTC.

This sequence joins TRBV29-1 and TRBJ2-1, with TRBD2 matching over 15 bases. The germline V gene encodes CDR1 SQVTM and CDR2 ANQGSEA. This CDR3 is built from 13 residues. The ends lost 5 bases at V and 8 bases at J; junction bases unmatched: 1. Written as DNA, the CDR3 is TGCAGCGTTCGGACTAGCGGGAGGGATGAGCAGTTCTTC. As protein: CSVRTSGRDEQFF.

CDR3 DNA sequence: TGCAGTGCTTCTCCGGACAGCCCGACCAATCAGCCCCAGCATTTT. Translated: CSASPDSPTNQPQHF. V and J are TRBV20-1 and TRBJ1-5; possibly TRBD1 for D (6 bases). Per germline, CDR1 DFQATT and CDR2 SNEGSKA (reference sequence). The ends were cut back, 5 bases at V and 3 bases at J, with 17 bases in the middle. The CDR3 covers 15 residues.

This chain links TRBV11-1 with TRBJ2-1; D is perhaps TRBD2 (5 bases). The CDR3 is 17 residues long. Germline V gives CDR1 SGHAT, CDR2 FQDESV (reference sequence). Trimming pared 6 bases from V and 0 bases from J, leaving 18 bases between. The CDR3 loop is CASSSSRERSSYNEQFF. DNA for the CDR3: TGTGCCAGCAGTTCCTCCCGAGAGCGGAGCTCCTACAATGAGCAGTTCTTC.

This sequence joins TRBV4-3 and TRBJ2-1, with 12 bases matching TRBD2. The CDR3 extends over 17 amino acids. Trimming at V came to 0 bases and at J to 4 bases, leaving 4 bases not matched to a gene. CDR1 is LGHNA and CDR2 is YSLEER in the germline V gene. For the CDR3, the DNA is TGCGCCAGCAGCCAAGACTGGACTAGCGGGGTTTACAATGAGCAGTTCTTC. It translates to CASSQDWTSGVYNEQFF.

V usage is TRBV6-5 and J usage is TRBJ2-7; TRBD2 matches at 8 bases. The CDR3 runs 16 residues. V was clipped by 2 bases and J by 2 bases; unmatched bases: 8. Germline assignment: CDR1 MNHEY and CDR2 SVGAGI. The CDR3 sequence is CASSYGTRAGTYEQYF. As DNA, the CDR3 is TGTGCCAGCAGTTACGGGACTAGGGCGGGGACCTACGAGCAGTACTTC.